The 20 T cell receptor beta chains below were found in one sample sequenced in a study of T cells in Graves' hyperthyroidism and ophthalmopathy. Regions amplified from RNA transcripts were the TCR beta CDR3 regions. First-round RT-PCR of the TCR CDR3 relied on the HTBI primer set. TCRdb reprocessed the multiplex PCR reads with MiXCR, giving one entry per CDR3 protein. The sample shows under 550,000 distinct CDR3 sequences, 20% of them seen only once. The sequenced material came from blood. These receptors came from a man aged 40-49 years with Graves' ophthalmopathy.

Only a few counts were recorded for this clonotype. The CDR3 DNA follows: TGTGCCAGCAGTTTATCCCCAGGGGGTGATGAGACCCAGTACTTC. Translating it yields CASSLSPGGDETQYF. The V call is TRBV27, the J call TRBJ2-5; 7 bases are shared with TRBD1. Germline-derived CDR1 and CDR2 are MNHEY and SMNVEV (reference sequence). This CDR3 has 15 residues. V lost 0 bases and J lost 5; bases outside the gene matches: 6.

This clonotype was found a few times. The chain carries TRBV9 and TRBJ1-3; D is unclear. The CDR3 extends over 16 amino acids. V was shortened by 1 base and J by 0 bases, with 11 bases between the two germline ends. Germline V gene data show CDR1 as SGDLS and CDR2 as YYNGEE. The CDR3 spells CASSVNRADSGNTIYF. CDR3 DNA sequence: TGTGCCAGCAGCGTAAATCGGGCAGACTCTGGAAACACCATATATTTT.

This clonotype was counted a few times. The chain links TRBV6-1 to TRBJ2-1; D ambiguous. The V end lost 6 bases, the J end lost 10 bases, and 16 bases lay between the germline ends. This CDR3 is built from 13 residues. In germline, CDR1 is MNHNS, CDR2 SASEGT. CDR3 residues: CASSLGILTEQFF. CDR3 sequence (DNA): TGTGCCAGCAGCCTAGGGATCTTGACAGAGCAGTTCTTC.

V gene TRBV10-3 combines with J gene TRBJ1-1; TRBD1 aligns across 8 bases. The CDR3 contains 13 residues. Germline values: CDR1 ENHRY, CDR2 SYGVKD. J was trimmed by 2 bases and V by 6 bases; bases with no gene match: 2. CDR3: CAIRTGGNTEAFF. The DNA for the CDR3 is TGTGCCATCAGAACAGGGGGAAACACTGAAGCTTTCTTT.

The CDR3 region is CASWGESSYEQYF. The CDR3 DNA reads as TGTGCCAGCTGGGGGGAGAGCTCCTACGAGCAGTACTTC. The gene calls are TRBV6-1 and TRBJ2-7; D may be TRBD2 (6 bases). The CDR3 sequence is 13 residues long. V lost 8 bases and J 0 bases, leaving 11 bases between the germline ends. Germline CDR1 and CDR2: MNHNS and SASEGT.

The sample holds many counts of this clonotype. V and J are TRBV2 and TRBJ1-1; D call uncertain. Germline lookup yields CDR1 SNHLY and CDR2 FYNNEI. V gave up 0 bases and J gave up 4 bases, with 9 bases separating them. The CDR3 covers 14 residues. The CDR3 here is CASSEARGITEAFF. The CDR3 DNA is TGTGCCAGCAGTGAAGCTCGAGGGATCACTGAAGCTTTCTTT.

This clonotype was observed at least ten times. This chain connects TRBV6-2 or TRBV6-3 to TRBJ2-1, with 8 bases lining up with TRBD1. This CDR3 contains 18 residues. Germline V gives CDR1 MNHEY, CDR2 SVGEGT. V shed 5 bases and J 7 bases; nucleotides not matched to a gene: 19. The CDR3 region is CASSHGGWAGQGRNEQFF. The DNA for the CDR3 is TGTGCCAGCAGTCACGGAGGTTGGGCAGGACAGGGTAGAAATGAGCAGTTCTTC.

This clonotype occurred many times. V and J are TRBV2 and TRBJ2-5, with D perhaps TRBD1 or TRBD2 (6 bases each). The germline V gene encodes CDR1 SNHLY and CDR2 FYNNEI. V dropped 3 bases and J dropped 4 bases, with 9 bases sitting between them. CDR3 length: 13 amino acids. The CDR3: CASSDGGGETQYF. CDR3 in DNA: TGTGCCAGCAGTGACGGGGGCGGAGAGACCCAGTACTTC.

The CDR3 coding sequence is TGTGCCAGCTCACCTATGACAGGGGGCAGAGAGACCCAGTACTTC. Protein product: CASSPMTGGRETQYF. The chain has TRBV18 and TRBJ2-5; 10 positions match TRBD1. Trimming took 3 bases from V and 4 from J; bases not matched to a gene: 5. This CDR3 has 15 residues. The V gene's germline CDR1 is KGHSH and CDR2 LQKENI.

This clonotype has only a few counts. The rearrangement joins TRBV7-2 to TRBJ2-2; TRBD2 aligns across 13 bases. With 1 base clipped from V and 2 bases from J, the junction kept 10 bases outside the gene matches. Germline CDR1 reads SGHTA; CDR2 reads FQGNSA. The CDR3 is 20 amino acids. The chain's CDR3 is CASSLVPLLAGGLNTGELFF. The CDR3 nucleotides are TGTGCCAGCAGCTTAGTCCCTTTACTAGCGGGAGGGCTCAACACCGGGGAGCTGTTTTTT.

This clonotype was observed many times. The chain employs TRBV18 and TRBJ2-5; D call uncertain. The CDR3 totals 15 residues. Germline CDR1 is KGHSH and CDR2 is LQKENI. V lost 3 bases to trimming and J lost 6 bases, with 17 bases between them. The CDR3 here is CASSPLSGLEKTQYF. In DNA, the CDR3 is TGTGCCAGCTCACCGTTGTCCGGGCTCGAGAAGACCCAGTACTTC.

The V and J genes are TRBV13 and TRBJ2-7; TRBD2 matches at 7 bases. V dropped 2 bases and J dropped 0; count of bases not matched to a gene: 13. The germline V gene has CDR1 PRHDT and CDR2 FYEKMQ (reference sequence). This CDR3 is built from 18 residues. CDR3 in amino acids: CASSLKLTFSGSSYEQYF. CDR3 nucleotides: TGTGCCAGCAGCTTAAAGTTAACCTTTAGCGGGTCCTCCTACGAGCAGTACTTC.

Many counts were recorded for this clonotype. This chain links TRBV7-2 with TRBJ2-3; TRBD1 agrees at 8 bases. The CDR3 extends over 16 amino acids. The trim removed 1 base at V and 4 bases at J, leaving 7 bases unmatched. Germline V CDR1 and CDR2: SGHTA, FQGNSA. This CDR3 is CASSLGQGAMADTQYF. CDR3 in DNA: TGTGCCAGCAGCTTAGGGCAGGGGGCTATGGCAGATACGCAGTATTTT.

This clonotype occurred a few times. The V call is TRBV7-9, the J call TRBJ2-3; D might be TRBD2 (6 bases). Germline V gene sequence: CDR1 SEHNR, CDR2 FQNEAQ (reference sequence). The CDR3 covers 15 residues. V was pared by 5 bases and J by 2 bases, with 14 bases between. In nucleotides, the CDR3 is TGTGCCAGCAGCCGAGACGGGACTCTCACAGATACGCAGTATTTT. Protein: CASSRDGTLTDTQYF.

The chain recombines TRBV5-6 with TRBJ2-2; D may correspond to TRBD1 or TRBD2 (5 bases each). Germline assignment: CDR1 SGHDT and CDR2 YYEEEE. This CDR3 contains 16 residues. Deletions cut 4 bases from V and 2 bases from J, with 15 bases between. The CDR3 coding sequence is TGTGCCAGCAGCCCCGATGGGACGATAAACACCGGGGAGCTGTTTTTT. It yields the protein CASSPDGTINTGELFF.

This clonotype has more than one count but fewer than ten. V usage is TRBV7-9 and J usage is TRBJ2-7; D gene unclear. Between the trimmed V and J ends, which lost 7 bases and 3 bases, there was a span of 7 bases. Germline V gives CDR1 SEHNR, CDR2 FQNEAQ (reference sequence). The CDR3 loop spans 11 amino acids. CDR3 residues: CASNEGYEQYF. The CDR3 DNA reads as TGTGCCAGCAATGAAGGCTACGAGCAGTACTTC.

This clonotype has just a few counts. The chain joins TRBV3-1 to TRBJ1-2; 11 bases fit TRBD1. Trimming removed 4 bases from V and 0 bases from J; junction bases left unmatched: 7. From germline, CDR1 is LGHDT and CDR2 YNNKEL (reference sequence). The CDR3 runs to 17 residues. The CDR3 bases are TGTGCCAGCAGCCGTGGGACAGGGGGAAATACTAACTATGGCTACACCTTC. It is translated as CASSRGTGGNTNYGYTF.

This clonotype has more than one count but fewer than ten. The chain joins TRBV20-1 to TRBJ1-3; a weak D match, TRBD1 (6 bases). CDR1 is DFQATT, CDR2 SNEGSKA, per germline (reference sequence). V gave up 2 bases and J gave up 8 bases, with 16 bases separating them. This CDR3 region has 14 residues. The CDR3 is CSARILRGEDTIYF. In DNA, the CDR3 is TGCAGTGCTAGAATCCTCAGGGGTGAGGACACCATATATTTT.

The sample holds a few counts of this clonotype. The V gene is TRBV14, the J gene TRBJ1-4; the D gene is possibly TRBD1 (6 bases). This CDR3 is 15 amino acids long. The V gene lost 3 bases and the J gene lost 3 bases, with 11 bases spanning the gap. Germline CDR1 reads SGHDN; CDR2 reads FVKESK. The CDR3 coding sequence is TGTGCCAGCAGCCATGTCGGACAGCCTAATGAAAAACTGTTTTTT. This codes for CASSHVGQPNEKLFF.

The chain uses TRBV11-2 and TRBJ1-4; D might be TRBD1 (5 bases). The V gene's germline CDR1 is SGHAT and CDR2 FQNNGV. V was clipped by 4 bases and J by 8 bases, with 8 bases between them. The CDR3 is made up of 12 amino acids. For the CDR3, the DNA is TGTGCCAGCAGCTGGGGGGGGGAAAAACTGTTTTTT. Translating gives CASSWGGEKLFF.